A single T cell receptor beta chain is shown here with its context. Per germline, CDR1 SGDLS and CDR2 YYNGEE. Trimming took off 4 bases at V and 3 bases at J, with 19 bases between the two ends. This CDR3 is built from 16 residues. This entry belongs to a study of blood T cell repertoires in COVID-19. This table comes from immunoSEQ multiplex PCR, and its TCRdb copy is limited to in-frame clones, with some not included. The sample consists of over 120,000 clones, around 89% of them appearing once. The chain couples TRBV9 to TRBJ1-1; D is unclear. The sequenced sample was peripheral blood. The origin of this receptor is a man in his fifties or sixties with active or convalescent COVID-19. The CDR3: CASSTEGRARDTEAFF. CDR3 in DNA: TGTGCCAGCAGCACTGAAGGAAGGGCGAGGGACACTGAAGCTTTCTTT. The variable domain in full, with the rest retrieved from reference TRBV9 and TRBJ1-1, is DSGVTQTPKHLITATGQRVTLRCSPRSGDLSVYWYQQSLDQGLQFLIQYYNGEERAKGNILERFSAQQFPDLHSELNLSSLELGDSALYFCASSTEGRARDTEAFFGQGTRLTVV.